This T cell receptor (beta chain) appears in the sequencing data of a study of blood T cell repertoires in COVID-19. Whole-study context: Acute and convalescent COVID-19 specimens originated in the United States, Italy and Spain. T cells, B-cell-depleted T cells, or PBMCs supplied cDNA or gDNA.

In the study's own analysis: Estimated nucleated cell counts came from reference gene primer amplification. Generated by immunoSEQ multiplex PCR, the TCRdb table keeps only in-frame clones and is missing some. D and trimming were read from the DNA, whereas the V and J calls and clone size are those reported in that table. This sample has around 100,000 clones, with around 87% found just once. Looked up from germline, CDR1 is SNHLY and CDR2 is FYNNEI. This CDR3 has 15 residues. Trimming at V came to 6 bases and at J to 9 bases, leaving 9 bases not matched to a gene. Source material: peripheral blood. The sequence came from a woman in her 30s with acute or convalescent COVID-19. The gene calls are TRBV2 and TRBJ1-6, with 9 nucleotides matching TRBD1. The CDR3 region is CASSPQGAGGSPLHF. CDR3 in DNA: TGTGCCAGCAGCCCACAGGGGGCAGGAGGTTCACCCCTCCACTTT.